The 4 T cell receptor beta chains below all came from one sample that was sequenced in a study of blood T cell repertoires in COVID-19. Sequenced by immunoSEQ multiplex PCR; TCRdb stores in-frame clones only, minus some. The repertoire holds about 360,000 clones, with 86% as singletons. The sample consisted of peripheral blood. Receptor source: a woman in her fifties or sixties with COVID-19, enrolled during active disease.

The chain is built from TRBV10-2 and TRBJ1-2; D gene uncertain. Trimming removed 1 base from V and 5 bases from J, with 8 bases in between. The CDR3 contains 13 residues. Germline CDR1 WSHSY, CDR2 SAAADI. In DNA form, the CDR3 reads TGCGCCAGCAGTGAGTTAGACGGGTATGGCTACACCTTC. Protein product: CASSELDGYGYTF.

The sample holds one count of this clone. The CDR3 sequence is CASSLGAAEAFF. CDR3 nucleotide sequence: TGTGCCAGCAGCTTAGGGGCGGCTGAAGCTTTCTTT. J is TRBJ1-1 and V is TRBV13; D remains unclear. This CDR3 comprises 12 residues. Germline V gene sequence: CDR1 PRHDT, CDR2 FYEKMQ (reference sequence). V dropped 0 bases and J dropped 6 bases, with 5 bases sitting between them.

The chain couples TRBV7-9 to TRBJ2-1, with D hard to call. Germline V gene data show CDR1 as SEHNR and CDR2 as FQNEAQ (reference sequence). CDR3 length: 15 residues. V gave up 1 base and J gave up 1 base, with 8 bases separating them. The CDR3 DNA reads as TGTGCCAGCAGCTTAGGAGGTAGGTCCTACAATGAGCAGTTCTTC. Translated, it gives CASSLGGRSYNEQFF.

The V and J genes are TRBV5-1 and TRBJ1-1; D is unclear. This CDR3 is 13 amino acids long. V was clipped by 2 bases and J by 1 base, with 6 bases between them. Per germline, CDR1 SGHRS and CDR2 YFSETQ. The CDR3 region has the DNA TGCGCCAGCAGCTTAACACAGAACACTGAAGCTTTCTTT. This codes for CASSLTQNTEAFF.